Presented here are 3 T cell receptor beta chains from one specimen sequenced in a study of cytomegalovirus exposure and HLA in healthy donors. The study ran its PCR with 60 Vbeta and 13 Jbeta primers. Method: immunoSEQ multiplex PCR; TCRdb's copy keeps in-frame clones and lacks some. The sample carries around 120,000 clones, around 72% recorded once. Source material: PBMCs. The source is a woman aged 50 to 65 in good health and CMV-seropositive.

The J gene is TRBJ2-5, the V gene TRBV11-1, with 9 positions matching TRBD1. The CDR3 is 16 amino acids. Germline V gene lookup returns CDR1 SGHAT and CDR2 FQDESV (reference sequence). After removal of 1 base from V and 5 bases from J, the junction contained 8 bases not matched to a gene. CDR3: CASSLGTGAVAETQYF. CDR3 DNA: TGTGCCAGCAGCTTAGGGACAGGGGCGGTCGCGGAGACCCAGTACTTC.

The rearrangement uses TRBV7-2 and TRBJ1-1; 8 bases align to TRBD1. This CDR3 comprises 12 residues. The germline CDR1 and CDR2 sequences are SGHTA and FQGNSA. V lost 3 bases to trimming and J lost 11 bases; unmatched junction nucleotides: 5. The DNA for the CDR3 is TGTGCCAGCAGCTTCCTCGGGACAGGCGCTTTCTTT. This gives the protein CASSFLGTGAFF.

DNA for the CDR3: TGTGCCAGTAGTATTTTGGGGCCTCCCACAGATACGCAGTATTTT. Translated, it gives CASSILGPPTDTQYF. V and J are TRBV19 and TRBJ2-3; TRBD1 might be the D (5 bases). With 3 bases removed from V and 2 bases from J, the gap between germline ends came to 12 bases. CDR1 is LNHDA, CDR2 SQIVND, per germline (reference sequence). CDR3 length equals 15 residues.